Detailed here is one T cell receptor beta chain. Its specificity is unknown. Generated by immunoSEQ multiplex PCR, the TCRdb table keeps only in-frame clones and is missing some. The sample carries about 120,000 clones, around 90% recorded once. This sample was included in a study of T cell responses to AZD1222 COVID-19 vaccine. General study results and limits: Only five to seven individuals given AZD1222 were seropositive at baseline.

Per the germline V gene, CDR1 is SGDLS and CDR2 is YYNGEE. CDR3 length: 12 amino acids. The ends were cut back, 0 bases at V and 14 bases at J, with 11 bases in the middle. The chain carries TRBV9 and TRBJ2-2, with D unclear. Source: peripheral blood, taken 28 days after the second AZD1222 dose. The clonotype was recovered from an adult who received the AZD1222 COVID-19 vaccine. The CDR3 DNA is TGTGCCAGCAGCGTAGAATGGGGTAATCTGTTTTTT. It encodes CASSVEWGNLFF.